This T cell receptor (beta chain) was sequenced in a study of cytomegalovirus exposure and HLA in healthy donors. Study-wide results and limits: Through in vitro validation, three CMV-associated chains were shown to be specific for CMV antigens. Generally TCR sequences proved uncommon, though certain public TCRs appeared in numerous donors.

Clones were read by immunoSEQ multiplex PCR, and TCRdb kept only the in-frame ones, dropping some. The sample contains over 200,000 clones, roughly 88% of which appear only once. The CDR3 extends over 16 amino acids. Germline-derived CDR1 and CDR2 are MGHDK and SYGVNS. V was cut by 7 bases and J by 3 bases, with 19 bases left in between. About this clone itself: Its cognate antigen is unknown.

The chain combines TRBV25-1 with TRBJ2-1; D possibly corresponds to TRBD2 (6 bases). The clonotype was recovered from a woman in her 30s in good health and CMV-seropositive. Input material: PBMCs. This CDR3 is CASTPPAAGIYNEQFF. As DNA, the CDR3 is TGTGCCAGCACCCCTCCGGCAGCGGGTATCTACAATGAGCAGTTCTTC.